Following are 30 T cell receptor beta chains from one sample sequenced in a study of cytomegalovirus exposure and HLA in healthy donors (dated 2017 in TCRdb). Libraries were constructed by the immunoSEQ multiplex PCR assay. For the multiplex PCR, a mixture combining 60 forward primers for TCR Vbeta segments and 13 reverse primers for TCR Jbeta segments was used. The source is immuneACCESS, and TCRdb retained only in-frame sequences with V and J called. Part of the clones is not carried over; for the studies checked, unresolved V genes explain less than half of this, and the remainder is unexplained. Recorded for this sample are 120,000 or so clones; around three quarters of them occurred a single time. The ten largest clones represent under 3.5% of the sample. Sequencing was done on a sample of PBMCs. The receptor source for this set is a woman between 45 and 60 years old in good health and CMV-seronegative.

The rearrangement links TRBV19 to TRBJ2-7; possible D gene TRBD1, 5 bases. The germline gives CDR1 LNHDA, CDR2 SQIVND (reference sequence). Trimming took 1 base from V and 3 from J, leaving 10 bases between them. The CDR3 contains 14 residues. CDR3 in amino acids: CASSIGAGHYEQYF. The CDR3 DNA reads TGTGCCAGTAGTATAGGGGCAGGGCACTACGAGCAGTACTTC.

J is TRBJ2-1 and V is TRBV7-3, with 7 positions matching TRBD1. Germline CDR1 and CDR2: SGHTA and FQGTGA. The CDR3 has 14 residues. With 3 bases clipped from V and 6 bases from J, the junction kept 5 bases outside the gene matches. The chain's CDR3 is CASSFTTGVNEQFF. CDR3 coding DNA: TGTGCCAGCAGCTTCACAACAGGGGTCAATGAGCAGTTCTTC. Full variable domain (outside the CDR3, taken from reference TRBV7-3 and TRBJ2-1): GAGVSQTPSNKVTEKGKYVELRCDPISGHTALYWYRQSLGQGPEFLIYFQGTGAADDSGLPNDRFFAVRPEGSVSTLKIQRTERGDSAVYLCASSFTTGVNEQFFGPGTRLTVL.

V is TRBV7-2 and J is TRBJ2-5, with 13 bases that match TRBD2. The CDR3 sequence is 17 residues long. Germline CDR1 SGHTA, CDR2 FQGNSA. V gave up 5 bases and J gave up 5 bases; unmatched junction bases: 11. CDR3 amino acids: CASSAGLAGEWYETQYF. The CDR3 nucleotides are TGTGCCAGCAGCGCCGGACTAGCGGGAGAGTGGTATGAGACCCAGTACTTC. The variable domain in full, completed from reference TRBV7-2 and TRBJ2-5, reads GAGVSQSPSNKVTEKGKDVELRCDPISGHTALYWYRQSLGQGLEFLIYFQGNSAPDKSGLPSDRFSAERTGGSVSTLTIQRTQQEDSAVYLCASSAGLAGEWYETQYFGPGTRLLVL.

This chain joins TRBV27 and TRBJ2-2; D gene ambiguous. The CDR3 is 12 amino acids. Germline CDR1 MNHEY, CDR2 SMNVEV (reference sequence). V lost 2 bases to trimming and J lost 7 bases, with 5 bases between them. The CDR3 sequence is CASSLRGGELFF. The CDR3 bases are TGTGCCAGCAGTTTACGCGGCGGGGAGCTGTTTTTT.

The sample holds one count of this clone. The chain links TRBV1 to TRBJ2-1; the table's D call, TRBD2, was not checked against the DNA. TRBV1 is listed as a pseudogene. The CDR3 is 16 residues long. This CDR3 is CTSSQGSGSSYNEQFF. The CDR3 nucleotides are TGCACCAGCAGCCAAGGAAGCGGGAGCTCCTACAATGAGCAGTTCTTC.

This chain connects TRBV30 to TRBJ1-1; possible D gene TRBD1, 6 bases. Germline V gene data show CDR1 as GTSNPN and CDR2 as SVGIG (reference sequence). The CDR3 runs to 14 residues. V was clipped by 3 bases and J by 2 bases, with 13 bases between them. CDR3 residues: CAWSGYRVNTEAFF. DNA of the CDR3: TGTGCCTGGAGCGGCTACAGGGTCAACACTGAAGCTTTCTTT.

This clone was seen a few times. V and J are TRBV2 and TRBJ1-5; D is ambiguous. Trimming removed 6 bases from V and 4 bases from J, with 10 bases in between. This CDR3 has 13 residues. The germline V gene has CDR1 SNHLY and CDR2 FYNNEI. CDR3 amino acids: CASSDNRNQPQHF. The CDR3, as DNA: TGTGCCAGCAGCGACAACAGAAATCAGCCCCAGCATTTT.

This rearrangement joins TRBV10-3 to TRBJ2-5, with TRBD2 as a possible D gene (5 bases). From germline, CDR1 is ENHRY and CDR2 SYGVKD. V gave up 6 bases and J gave up 5 bases, with 19 bases separating them. The CDR3 consists of 15 residues. CDR3 sequence reads: CAIRDSMRARETQYF. The DNA of the CDR3 is TGTGCCATCAGGGACTCTATGCGAGCTCGGGAGACCCAGTACTTC.

J is TRBJ2-2 and V is TRBV4-1, with unresolved D. CDR3 length equals 13 residues. Germline lookup yields CDR1 MGHRA and CDR2 YSYEKL. V was pared by 0 bases and J by 5 bases, with 4 bases between. The CDR3: CASSQEATGELFF. The CDR3 DNA is TGCGCCAGCAGCCAAGAAGCAACCGGGGAGCTGTTTTTT.

The chain has TRBV9 and TRBJ2-3; the D gene is possibly TRBD2 (6 bases). The V and J ends lost 6 bases and 6 bases respectively, with 20 bases between them. CDR3 size: 15 residues. Germline CDR1 SGDLS, CDR2 YYNGEE. CDR3 region: CASTGDGRIHDTQYF. The CDR3 DNA follows: TGTGCCAGCACGGGGGACGGGAGAATTCATGATACGCAGTATTTT.

The V and J genes are TRBV18 and TRBJ2-2; 7 nucleotides agree with TRBD1. With 8 bases clipped from V and 5 bases from J, the junction kept 2 bases outside the gene matches. This CDR3 region has 12 residues. Germline V lookup: CDR1 KGHSH, CDR2 LQKENI. CDR3 sequence (DNA): TGTGCCAGCGGGACAGAGACCGGGGAGCTGTTTTTT. Translation gives CASGTETGELFF.

This rearrangement joins TRBV9 to TRBJ2-5, with D unresolved. V was trimmed by 5 bases and J by 11 bases, leaving 19 bases between them. The germline V gene has CDR1 SGDLS and CDR2 YYNGEE. The CDR3 consists of 13 residues. The CDR3 reads CASSTNRFGEQYF. CDR3 in DNA: TGTGCCAGCAGTACTAATAGATTCGGAGAGCAGTACTTC.

V gene TRBV9 combines with J gene TRBJ2-3; 7 nucleotides match TRBD1. The V segment lost 2 bases and the J segment 4 bases; nucleotides outside the gene matches: 4. This CDR3 is built from 14 residues. Germline V lookup: CDR1 SGDLS, CDR2 YYNGEE. CDR3 residues: CASSVEGASDTQYF. The CDR3 DNA follows: TGTGCCAGCAGCGTCGAGGGGGCGTCAGATACGCAGTATTTT. Full variable domain (rest looked up from reference TRBV9 and TRBJ2-3): DSGVTQTPKHLITATGQRVTLRCSPRSGDLSVYWYQQSLDQGLQFLIQYYNGEERAKGNILERFSAQQFPDLHSELNLSSLELGDSALYFCASSVEGASDTQYFGPGTRLTVL.

The rearrangement links TRBV27 to TRBJ1-4, with a tentative D call TRBD1 (6 bases). CDR1 is MNHEY and CDR2 is SMNVEV in the germline V gene (reference sequence). CDR3 size: 16 residues. Trimming stripped 6 bases from V and 4 bases from J, with 18 bases between. The CDR3 spells CASRGLGAGSNEKLFF. In DNA form, the CDR3 reads TGTGCCAGCAGGGGTTTGGGGGCAGGAAGTAATGAAAAACTGTTTTTT.

V gene TRBV7-6 combines with J gene TRBJ2-3; 11 bases match TRBD2. V was clipped by 8 bases and J by 8 bases; unmatched bases: 12. CDR3 length: 15 amino acids. The V gene's germline CDR1 is SGHVS and CDR2 FNYEAQ. The CDR3 spells CASALAGVKAGTQYF. For the CDR3, the DNA is TGTGCCAGCGCACTAGCGGGAGTGAAGGCCGGTACGCAGTATTTT.

The rearrangement links TRBV6-5 to TRBJ2-5, with a possible D match to TRBD1 (7 bases). The end of the DNA fits TRBJ2-7 better, so the J call may be wrong. CDR1 is MNHEY and CDR2 is SVGAGI in the germline V gene. The CDR3 loop spans 14 amino acids. CDR3 amino acids: CASNRQDRDSEQYF. In DNA form, the CDR3 reads TGTGCCAGCAATCGTCAAGACAGGGACTCCGAGCAGTACTTC.

This chain uses TRBV27 with TRBJ1-1; D remains unclear. Germline V gives CDR1 MNHEY, CDR2 SMNVEV (reference sequence). This CDR3 comprises 14 residues. Trimming took 3 bases from V and 5 from J, leaving 13 bases between them. The CDR3 sequence: CASSFLGRGTEAFF. The CDR3 bases are TGTGCCAGCAGTTTCCTGGGGAGAGGAACTGAAGCTTTCTTT.

J is TRBJ2-3 and V is TRBV12-5; TRBD2 aligns across 10 bases. The V gene end was trimmed by 6 bases and the J gene end by 3 bases; junction bases not matched to a gene: 9. Germline values: CDR1 LGHNT, CDR2 FRNRAP. The CDR3 runs 16 residues. The chain's CDR3 is CASGLGTSVTTDTQYF. Written as DNA, the CDR3 is TGTGCTAGTGGCCTGGGGACTAGCGTGACAACAGATACGCAGTATTTT. The full variable domain, in which reference TRBV12-5 and TRBJ2-3 provide the parts outside the CDR3, is DARVTQTPRHKVTEMGQEVTMRCQPILGHNTVFWYRQTMMQGLELLAYFRNRAPLDDSGMPKDRFSAEMPDATLATLKIQPSEPRDSAVYFCASGLGTSVTTDTQYFGPGTRLTVL.

This clone was found a few times. The junction does not match germline at one end; this may be a read error. The chain couples TRBV7-9 to TRBJ1-2, with D hard to call. Germline loops: CDR1 SEHNR, CDR2 FQNEAQ (reference sequence). CDR3 length equals 14 residues. The DNA of the CDR3 is TGTTCCAGCAGCTTAGCGACCCTCCAGGCTGGCTACACCTTC. This sequence encodes CSSSLATLQAGYTF.

A note on this clone: At one boundary the junction diverges from the germline segment, which might be a read error. V gene TRBV7-9 combines with J gene TRBJ2-2; the match to TRBD2 covers 9 bases. Germline V CDR1 and CDR2: SEHNR, FQNEAQ (reference sequence). CDR3 length: 15 residues. Here the CDR3 DNA reads TGTTCCAGCAACCCGGGACTAGCTAACACCGGGGAGCTGTTTTTT. Amino acid sequence: CSSNPGLANTGELFF.

This clone has only one observation. CDR3 region: CASSLGSGDSTDTQYF. CDR3 nucleotide sequence: TGCGCCAGCAGCCTGGGGAGCGGGGATAGCACAGATACGCAGTATTTT. The V call is TRBV5-1, the J call TRBJ2-3; 7 bases are shared with TRBD2. CDR1 and CDR2 from the germline V gene are SGHRS and YFSETQ. With V trimmed by 4 bases and J by 0 bases, 8 bases remained unmatched. This CDR3 comprises 16 residues.

This clone was seen a few times. The rearrangement uses TRBV28 and TRBJ2-1, with 11 nucleotides matching TRBD1. The CDR3 runs 14 residues. The J segment lost 9 bases and the V segment lost 6 bases, leaving 7 bases of the junction unmatched. Germline V gives CDR1 MDHEN, CDR2 SYDVKM. The CDR3 spells CASSSGTGGSEQFF. In nucleotides, the CDR3 is TGTGCCAGCAGCTCCGGGACAGGGGGTAGTGAGCAGTTCTTC. The full variable domain, with the rest looked up from reference TRBV28 and TRBJ2-1, is DVKVTQSSRYLVKRTGEKVFLECVQDMDHENMFWYRQDPGLGLRLIYFSYDVKMKEKGDIPEGYSVSREKKERFSLILESASTNQTSMYLCASSSGTGGSEQFFGPGTRLTVL.

The V and J genes are TRBV6-6 and TRBJ2-1; possible D gene TRBD1, 6 bases. This CDR3 is 12 amino acids long. Looked up from germline, CDR1 is MNHNY and CDR2 is SVGAGI (reference sequence). The ends were cut back, 6 bases at V and 4 bases at J, with 7 bases in the middle. CDR3 sequence reads: CASSGQYNEQFF. In DNA, the CDR3 is TGTGCCAGCAGCGGACAGTACAATGAGCAGTTCTTC.

This chain links TRBV11-1 with TRBJ2-7; 7 bases are shared with TRBD2. With V trimmed by 2 bases and J by 0 bases, 13 bases remained unmatched. CDR1 and CDR2 (germline): SGHAT, FQDESV (reference sequence). The CDR3 has 18 residues. This CDR3 reads CASSLHPYTSASSYEQYF. The CDR3 DNA is TGTGCCAGCAGCTTACACCCCTATACTAGCGCGAGCTCCTACGAGCAGTACTTC.

The V and J genes are TRBV6-5 and TRBJ2-1, with D possibly TRBD2 on 5 matching bases. From germline, CDR1 is MNHEY and CDR2 SVGAGI. Trimming took 3 bases from V and 4 from J, leaving 7 bases between them. The CDR3 spans 13 residues. The CDR3 coding sequence is TGTGCCAGCAGTTATGGACTGTACAATGAGCAGTTCTTC. Amino acid sequence: CASSYGLYNEQFF.

The chain is built from TRBV25-1 and TRBJ2-5; no clear D. The CDR3 length is 13 residues. Between the trimmed V and J ends, which lost 6 bases and 3 bases, there was a span of 11 bases. Looked up from germline, CDR1 is MGHDK and CDR2 is SYGVNS. The CDR3 DNA reads as TGTGCCAGCAGGCAACAGAGTAAAGAGACCCAGTACTTC. It translates to CASRQQSKETQYF.

The V call is TRBV7-6, the J call TRBJ1-2; D perhaps matches TRBD1 (5 bases). The CDR3 extends over 14 amino acids. Germline values: CDR1 SGHVS, CDR2 FNYEAQ. Trimming took 5 bases from V and 8 from J, leaving 18 bases between them. CDR3 in DNA: TGTGCCAGCAGCCCGAGGCAGGGCGAACGGGGCTACACCTTC. It is translated as CASSPRQGERGYTF.

This rearrangement joins TRBV5-1 to TRBJ2-3; 8 bases agree with TRBD2. CDR1 and CDR2 from the germline V gene are SGHRS and YFSETQ. J lost 0 bases, V lost 3 bases, and 3 bases had no gene match. The CDR3 covers 15 residues. The CDR3 coding sequence is TGCGCCAGCAGCTCTAGCGGGCCGAGCACAGATACGCAGTATTTT. This sequence encodes CASSSSGPSTDTQYF.

The chain is built from TRBV19 and TRBJ2-3; D is possibly TRBD2 (5 bases). The germline V gene encodes CDR1 LNHDA and CDR2 SQIVND (reference sequence). The CDR3 has 17 residues. The V end lost 6 bases, the J end lost 5 bases, and 24 bases lay between the germline ends. In DNA, the CDR3 is TGTGCCAGTAGCGCCCTCGGAAGATCAGCGGCAGGAGATACGCAGTATTTT. This gives the protein CASSALGRSAAGDTQYF.

The V gene is TRBV28, the J gene TRBJ2-3; D is unresolved. The germline V gene encodes CDR1 MDHEN and CDR2 SYDVKM. Trimming removed 7 bases from V and 11 bases from J, with 16 bases in between. The CDR3 consists of 12 residues. The CDR3 region is CASTTGPVGQYF. The CDR3 region has the DNA TGTGCCAGCACGACGGGTCCCGTTGGGCAGTATTTT.